Given below is one T cell receptor (beta chain) in context. The data belong to a study of CD8 T cells in Susac syndrome. Matched for age and sex, the controls were healthy donors. FACS was used to enrich TEMRA cells, whereas the CD8+ and CD4+ T cells were obtained by negative isolation. Reverse transcription used 0.5 to 1 ug RNA and random hexamers. The amplification used immunoSEQ multiplex PCR on TCR beta CDR3; it spanned 54 Vbeta and 13 Jbeta. TCRdb re-called the immunoSEQ multiplex PCR reads through MiXCR, storing one row per CDR3 protein. The sample carries roughly 150,000 distinct CDR3 sequences, around 93% recorded once. Germline V gene data show CDR1 as SNHLY and CDR2 as FYNNEI. V trimming: 8 bases; J trimming: 6 bases; junction bases outside the gene matches: 4. This CDR3 is built from 14 residues.

The TCR comes from a human donor in good health. The J gene is TRBJ2-2, the V gene TRBV2; 12 bases agree with TRBD2. The sequencing input was CD4+ T cells from PBMCs. The CDR3: CASGLAGIPGELFF. CDR3 DNA sequence: TGTGCCAGCGGACTAGCGGGGATCCCCGGGGAGCTGTTTTTT.